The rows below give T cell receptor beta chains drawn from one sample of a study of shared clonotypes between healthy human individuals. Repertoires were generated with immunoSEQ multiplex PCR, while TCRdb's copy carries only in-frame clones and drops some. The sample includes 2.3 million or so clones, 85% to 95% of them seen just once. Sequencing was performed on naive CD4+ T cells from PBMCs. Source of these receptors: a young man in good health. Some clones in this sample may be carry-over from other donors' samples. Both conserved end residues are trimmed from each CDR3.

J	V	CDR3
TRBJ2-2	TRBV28	ASSYQLAGTGELF
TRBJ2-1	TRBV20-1	SAQGVNEQF
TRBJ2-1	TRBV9	ASSVAPHNEQF
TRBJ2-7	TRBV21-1	ASSKVRTSGVGFYEQY
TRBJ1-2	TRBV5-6	ASSLSLAGGNYGYT
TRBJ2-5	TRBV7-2	ASSFKGGETQY
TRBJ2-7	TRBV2	ASSNQRQGPTYEQY
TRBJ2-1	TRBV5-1	ASSLQQGQHDEQF
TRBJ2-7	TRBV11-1	ASSSIGRDRDYEQY
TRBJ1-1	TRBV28	ASSPGTMNTEAF
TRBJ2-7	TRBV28	ASSPGGGLHYEQY
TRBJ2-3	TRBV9	ASSVVSPSTDTQY
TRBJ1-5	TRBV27	ASGIMGRNQPQH
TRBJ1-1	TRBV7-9	ASSAPGGVGTEAF
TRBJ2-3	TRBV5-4	ASSLSGGGDTQY
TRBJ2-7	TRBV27	ASSPLTGVPYEQY
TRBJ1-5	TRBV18	ASSQGRADQPQH
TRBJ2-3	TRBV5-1	ASSDSRGYLTDTQY
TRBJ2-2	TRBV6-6	ASSLLVNTGELF
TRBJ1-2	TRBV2	ASSEDLGYT
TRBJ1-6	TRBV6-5	ASSYSYRGGSPLH
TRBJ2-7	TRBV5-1	ASSLGGLATFPYEQY
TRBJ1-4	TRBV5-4	ASSRQGAATNEKLF
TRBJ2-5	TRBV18	ASSPLGPAQETQY
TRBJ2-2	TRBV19	ASSTPWNTGELF
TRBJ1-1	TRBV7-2	ASSLGQPNTEAF
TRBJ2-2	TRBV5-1	ASSSPARGNTGELF
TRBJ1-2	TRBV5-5	ASSEGHLYGYT
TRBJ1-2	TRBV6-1	ASSETTVGGYT
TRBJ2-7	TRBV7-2	ASSAQTRNEQY
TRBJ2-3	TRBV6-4	ASRATLADTQY
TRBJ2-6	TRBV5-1	ASASGSGANVLT
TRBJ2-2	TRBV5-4	ASSITAGVNTGELF
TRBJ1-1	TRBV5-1	ASSLEGNLNTEAF
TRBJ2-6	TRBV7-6	ASSLVFRGSGANVLT
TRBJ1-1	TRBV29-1	SVEGNMNTEAF
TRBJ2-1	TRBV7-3	ASSLSPSGRGNEQF
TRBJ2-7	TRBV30	AWTGGRAEQY
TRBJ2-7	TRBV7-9	ASSPNMGFGGSEQY
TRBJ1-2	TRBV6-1	ASSETDRRVYGYT
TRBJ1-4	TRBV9	ASSVEGSEKLF
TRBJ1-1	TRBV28	ASSLGVPGPEAF
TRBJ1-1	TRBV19	ASRPGPSDAEAF
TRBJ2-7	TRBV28	ASSPAGTGGYEQY
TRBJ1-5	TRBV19	ASSIGRGRDQPQH
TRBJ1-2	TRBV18	ASSPTGGLADGYT
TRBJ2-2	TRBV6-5	ASSYAGTGTGELF
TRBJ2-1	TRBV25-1	ASSEGANYNEQF
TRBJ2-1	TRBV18	ASSPRRDSYNEQF
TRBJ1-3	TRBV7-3	ASSLGPSLGNTIY
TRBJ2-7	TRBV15	ATSRAVSSYEQY
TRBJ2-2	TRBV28	ASSRGVGTGELF
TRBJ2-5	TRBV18	ASSPSVGDSRTQY